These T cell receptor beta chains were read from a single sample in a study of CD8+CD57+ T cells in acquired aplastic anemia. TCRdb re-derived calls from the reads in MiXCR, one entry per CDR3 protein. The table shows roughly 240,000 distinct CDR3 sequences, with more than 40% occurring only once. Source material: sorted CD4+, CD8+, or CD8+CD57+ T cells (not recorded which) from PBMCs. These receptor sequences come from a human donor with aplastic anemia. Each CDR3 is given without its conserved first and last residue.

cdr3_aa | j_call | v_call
SARGALVSSYDEQF | TRBJ2-1 | TRBV20-1
ASSRAGESTDTQY | TRBJ2-3 | TRBV7-9
ATGGRQRFRIPSAPQH | TRBJ1-5 | TRBV12-1
SARGVPGEGLFDEQY | TRBJ2-7 | TRBV20-1
SASEGTSGNPY | TRBJ2-7 | TRBV20-1
ATSEGQDNYGYT | TRBJ1-2 | TRBV12-3/TRBV12-4
ASRGQGANYGYT | TRBJ1-2 | TRBV9
ASSLGPDRGKLYGYT | TRBJ1-2 | TRBV13
ASSQGGVYNEQF | TRBJ2-1 | TRBV4-3
ATSRDYGGSTYGQY | TRBJ2-7 | TRBV15
ASIRNTEAF | TRBJ1-1 | TRBV27
ASSTRLAGHNEQF | TRBJ2-1 | TRBV19
ASSSSQDDEQF | TRBJ2-1 | TRBV7-9
ASSLMGTSGLNEQF | TRBJ2-1 | TRBV7-3
ASRDRVSGYT | TRBJ1-2 | TRBV12-3/TRBV12-4
ATGPEIGEQY | TRBJ2-7 | TRBV4-1
ASSLGGPTVEAF | TRBJ1-1 | TRBV7-2
SATAAGTGDWRNQPQH | TRBJ1-5 | TRBV20-1
AWTGGDEQY | TRBJ2-7 | TRBV30
ASSPDRGQADTQY | TRBJ2-3 | TRBV6-2/TRBV6-3
ASSPPWGNGYT | TRBJ1-2 | TRBV6-5
ASSLSGLPYQETQY | TRBJ2-5 | TRBV7-8
ASSPPGNEQF | TRBJ2-1 | TRBV6-1
ASSGTGAF | TRBJ1-1 | TRBV2
ASSTLTGYYEQY | TRBJ2-7 | TRBV7-6
ASSSDGPAYNEQF | TRBJ2-1 | TRBV6-2/TRBV6-3
ASSFKEENTEAF | TRBJ1-1 | TRBV7-9
ASTPDGYQPQH | TRBJ1-5 | TRBV19
ASSPPRGGSYNEQF | TRBJ2-1 | TRBV9
ASGGGLGGDGYT | TRBJ1-2 | TRBV6-1
DSISTDSVTHEQY | TRBJ2-7 | TRBV24-1
ATSRDLEDTEAF | TRBJ1-1 | TRBV15
ASSQDLGRGNEQF | TRBJ2-1 | TRBV4-1
ASSLLTGSEAF | TRBJ1-1 | TRBV28
SAATGGNSPLH | TRBJ1-6 | TRBV20-1
ASSATGGGEGTDTQY | TRBJ2-3 | TRBV7-3
SARDLYRGRGEQY | TRBJ2-7 | TRBV20-1
ASSVALRTYPTSVEQY | TRBJ2-7 | TRBV9
ASSHDRAGETQY | TRBJ2-5 | TRBV11-2
ASINRGEEKLF | TRBJ1-4 | TRBV28
SVGRRGRGEQF | TRBJ2-1 | TRBV29-1
SPQIGPGGGTDTQY | TRBJ2-3 | TRBV29-1
ASSEQAGSTDTQY | TRBJ2-3 | TRBV6-4
ASSQIGTGLNTIY | TRBJ1-3 | TRBV14
ATSRGVRDEKLF | TRBJ1-4 | TRBV19